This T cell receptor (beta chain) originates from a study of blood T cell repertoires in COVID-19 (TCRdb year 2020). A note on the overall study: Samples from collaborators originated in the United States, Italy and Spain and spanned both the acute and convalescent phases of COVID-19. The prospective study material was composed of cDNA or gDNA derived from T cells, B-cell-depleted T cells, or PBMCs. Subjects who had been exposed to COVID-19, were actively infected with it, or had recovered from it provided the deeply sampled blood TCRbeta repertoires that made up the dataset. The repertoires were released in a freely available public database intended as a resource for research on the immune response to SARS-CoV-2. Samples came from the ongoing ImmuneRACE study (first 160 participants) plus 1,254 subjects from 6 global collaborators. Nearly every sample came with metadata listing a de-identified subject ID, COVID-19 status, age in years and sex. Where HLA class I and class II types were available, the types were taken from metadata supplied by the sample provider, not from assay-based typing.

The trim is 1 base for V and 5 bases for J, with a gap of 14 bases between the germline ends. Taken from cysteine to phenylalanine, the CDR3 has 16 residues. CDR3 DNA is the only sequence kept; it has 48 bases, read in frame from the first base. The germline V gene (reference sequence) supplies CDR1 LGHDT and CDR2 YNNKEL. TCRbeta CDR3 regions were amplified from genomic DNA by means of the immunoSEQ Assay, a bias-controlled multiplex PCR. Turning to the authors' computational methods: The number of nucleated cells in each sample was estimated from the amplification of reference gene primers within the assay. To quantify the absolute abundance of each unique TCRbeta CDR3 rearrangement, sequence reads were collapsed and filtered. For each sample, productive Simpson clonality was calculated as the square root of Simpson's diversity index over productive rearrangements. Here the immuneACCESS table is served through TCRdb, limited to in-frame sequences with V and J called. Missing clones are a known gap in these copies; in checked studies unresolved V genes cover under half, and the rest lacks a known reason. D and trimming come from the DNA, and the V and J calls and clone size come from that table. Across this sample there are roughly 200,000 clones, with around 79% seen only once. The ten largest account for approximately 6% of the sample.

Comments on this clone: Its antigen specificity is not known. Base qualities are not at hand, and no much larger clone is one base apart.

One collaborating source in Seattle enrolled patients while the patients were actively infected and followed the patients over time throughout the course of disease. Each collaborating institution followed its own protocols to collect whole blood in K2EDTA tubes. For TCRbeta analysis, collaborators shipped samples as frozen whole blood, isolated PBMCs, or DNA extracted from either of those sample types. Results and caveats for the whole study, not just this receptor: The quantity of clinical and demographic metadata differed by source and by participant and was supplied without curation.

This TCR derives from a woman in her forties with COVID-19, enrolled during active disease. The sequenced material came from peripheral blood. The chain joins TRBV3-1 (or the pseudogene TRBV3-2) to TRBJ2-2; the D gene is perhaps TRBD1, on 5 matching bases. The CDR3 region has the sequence CASSQAQGRGTGELFF. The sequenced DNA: TGTGCCAGCAGCCAAGCCCAGGGTAGGGGTACCGGGGAGCTGTTTTTT.